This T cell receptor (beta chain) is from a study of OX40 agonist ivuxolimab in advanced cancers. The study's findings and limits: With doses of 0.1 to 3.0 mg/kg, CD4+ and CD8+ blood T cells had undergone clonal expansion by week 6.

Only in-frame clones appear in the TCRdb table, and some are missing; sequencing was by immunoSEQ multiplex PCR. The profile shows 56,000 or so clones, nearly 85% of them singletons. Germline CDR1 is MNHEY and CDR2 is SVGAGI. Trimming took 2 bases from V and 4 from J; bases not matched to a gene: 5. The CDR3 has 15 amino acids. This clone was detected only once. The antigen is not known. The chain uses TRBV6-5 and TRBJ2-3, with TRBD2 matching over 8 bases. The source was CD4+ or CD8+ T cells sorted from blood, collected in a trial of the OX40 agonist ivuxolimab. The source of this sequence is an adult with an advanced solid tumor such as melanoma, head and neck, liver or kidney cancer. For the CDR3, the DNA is TGTGCCAGCAGTTACATAGCGGGGACCCCAGATACGCAGTATTTT. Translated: CASSYIAGTPDTQYF.